The entry below gives a single T cell receptor beta chain sequence along with its context. The antigen it recognizes is unknown. Per-base qualities were not stored, and no clone one base away is much larger. The CDR3 contains 17 residues, cysteine and phenylalanine counted. Kept here is only the CDR3 DNA, which spans 51 bases and is read in frame from base 1. From a lookup of the germline V gene, CDR1 and CDR2 are SGHTA and FQGNSA. Compared with germline, V lacks 1 base and J lacks 4 bases; bases without a gene match: 12. This sample is drawn from a study of T cells after posttransplantation cyclophosphamide (dated by TCRdb to about 2016). Regarding the study in general: Using TRB sequencing, the study followed how the T cell repertoire reconstituted after myeloablative bone marrow transplantation in which posttransplantation cyclophosphamide served as GVHD prophylaxis. Antigen receptor sequencing was done on samples from around 32 PTCy-treated patients and from 15 to 20 related bone marrow donors of those patients. Blood from all 34 PTCy patients who had 1-year posttransplant specimens underwent TRB sequencing. Up to roughly 3 additional blood samples from 2 to 5.2 years after transplant were also TRB-sequenced in 3 patients, as was pretransplant blood from several patients. Because TRA and TRB clonality correlated tightly in several samples, later TCR analyses were limited to TRB. Public TRB sequences were compared against a database of over 3,000 sequences linked to responses to pathogens, tumor antigens, self-antigens and alloantigens. Overall study results and their limits: Donor-recipient similarity was low at 1-2 months but rose over the first year, and later blood repertoires were often dominated by donor CD8+ memory clones. Across fewer than 50 patients, TRB clonality was highly associated with recipient CMV seropositivity and CMV reactivation, and diversity in PTCy patients was similar to diversity in CNI/methotrexate controls. The TRB repertoires of T cells infiltrating skin or GI tract showed only limited overlap with the TRB repertoires of T cells in blood.

Genomic DNA was the input for TRB sequencing, which was run either with the immunoSEQ assay at survey resolution or with the hsTCRB kit. The published analysis was carried out like this. The immunoSEQ software was used for initial read processing, and the LymphoSeq R package was used for repertoire analyses. Clonality was calculated as 1 minus normalized Shannon entropy, and the Gini coefficient was also calculated for each TRB dataset. Phenotypes of unsorted samples were inferred by mapping TRB sequences from sorted subsets of the recipient or donor onto unsorted samples of the same recipient. TCRdb provides this immuneACCESS table in a form limited to in-frame rearrangements. Some clones are lacking; in checked studies, under half of them reflect an unresolved V gene, and why the rest are absent is not known. Clone size and the V and J calls come from that table; the DNA yielded D and trimming. For this sample there are fewer than 3,500 clones; approximately 89% appear just once. The ten biggest clones cover about 7% of the sample.

The treatment or condition label, read with the paper, signifies: high-dose cyclophosphamide on days +3 and +4 as single-agent GVHD prophylaxis. Patients in the PTCy group got busulfan and fludarabine conditioning, a marrow graft from a related or unrelated donor, and cyclophosphamide on days +3 and +4. The PTCy-treated patients were enrolled in a prospective multi-institutional clinical trial. Peripheral blood and bone marrow mononuclear cells were isolated by Ficoll-Hypaque density centrifugation and were cryopreserved. The chain is encoded by TRBV7-2 joined to TRBJ2-7; 8 central bases correspond to TRBD2. This TCR was recovered from a female patient in her fifties or sixties who received an allogeneic stem cell transplant from an unrelated donor, was CMV-positive, and had acute and chronic GVHD. Some T cells may originate with the graft donor following a transplant. The sample was PBMCs, taken after allogeneic stem cell transplant with posttransplant cyclophosphamide. The CDR3 region: CASSLVLTTSAGYEQYF. The nucleotide sequence reads as follows: TGTGCCAGCAGCTTAGTCCTGACGACTAGCGCAGGGTACGAGCAGTACTTC.